A selection of T cell receptor beta chains follows, all from one sample in a study of T-cell reconstitution after alpha-beta-depleted transplantation in children. TCRdb used MiXCR to reprocess the PCR reads, holding one entry per CDR3 protein. The repertoire holds fewer than 700,000 distinct CDR3 sequences, with under 30% as singletons. The input for sequencing was PBMCs, mostly from graft donor cells, taken 360 days after TCRalphabeta/CD19-depleted stem cell transplant. The receptors originated from a boy under two years old who had a stem cell transplant for acute myeloid leukemia, so the T cells may come from the graft donor. CDR3s include the opening cysteine and the closing phenylalanine or tryptophan. Clone size appears in some rows only: once, few, many, or a class for an expanded clone.

clone size: NA
V gene: TRBV6-1
J gene: TRBJ1-2
CDR3 protein: CASRPGRGYYGYTF

clone size: many
V gene: TRBV20-1
J gene: TRBJ2-7
CDR3 protein: CSATLADSYEQYF

clone size: few
V gene: TRBV12-3/TRBV12-4
J gene: TRBJ1-2
CDR3 protein: CASSPETGGLFFGYTF

clone size: NA
V gene: TRBV12-3/TRBV12-4
J gene: TRBJ1-2
CDR3 protein: CASSLDAADSNYGYTF

clone size: NA
V gene: TRBV6-2/TRBV6-3
J gene: TRBJ2-1
CDR3 protein: CASSRGTSGGHEQFF

clone size: many
V gene: TRBV12-3/TRBV12-4
J gene: TRBJ1-1
CDR3 protein: CASRHPDRVWNTEAFF

clone size: few
V gene: TRBV12-3/TRBV12-4
J gene: TRBJ1-5
CDR3 protein: CASIDSNSNQPQHF

clone size: many
V gene: TRBV20-1
J gene: TRBJ2-7
CDR3 protein: CSARVGSAFSYEQYF

clone size: many
V gene: TRBV4-3
J gene: TRBJ1-4
CDR3 protein: CASSQDYILRGGSEKLFF

clone size: many
V gene: TRBV12-3/TRBV12-4
J gene: TRBJ1-6
CDR3 protein: CASSLGRSPLHF

clone size: many
V gene: TRBV20-1
J gene: TRBJ2-1
CDR3 protein: CSAREAGGRNEQFF

clone size: few
V gene: TRBV7-2
J gene: TRBJ2-7
CDR3 protein: CASSPSPGRVAYEQYF